Listed below are T cell receptor beta chains from one sample, sequenced in a study of shared clonotypes between healthy human individuals. Sequenced by immunoSEQ multiplex PCR; TCRdb stores in-frame clones only, minus some. The sample lists 2 million to 2.5 million clones, about 94% occurring once. Material: naive CD4+ T cells sorted from blood. The receptor set was obtained from a man between 18 and 35 years old in good health. CDR3s include the opening cysteine and the closing phenylalanine or tryptophan. D genes are given only for firm matches. The size field is filled for only some rows; it gives once, few, many or a size class.

j_call: TRBJ1-6
v_call: TRBV7-3
d_call: .
clone_size: once
cdr3_length: 15
cdr3_nt: TGTGCCAGCAGCTTAGCTCCGGCGTATAATTCACCCCTCCACTTT
cdr3_aa: CASSLAPAYNSPLHF

j_call: TRBJ2-5
v_call: TRBV5-1
d_call: .
clone_size: .
cdr3_length: 12
cdr3_nt: TGCGCCAGCAGCTTGGACGCAGAGACCCAGTACTTC
cdr3_aa: CASSLDAETQYF

j_call: TRBJ2-2
v_call: TRBV6-1
d_call: TRBD1
clone_size: .
cdr3_length: 14
cdr3_nt: TGTGCCAGCAGTGCCGACAGGGAATCCGGGGAGCTGTTTTTT
cdr3_aa: CASSADRESGELFF

j_call: TRBJ1-1
v_call: TRBV6-5
d_call: TRBD1
clone_size: .
cdr3_length: 13
cdr3_nt: TGTGCCAGCAGAAGACAGGGGGACACTGAAGCTTTCTTT
cdr3_aa: CASRRQGDTEAFF

j_call: TRBJ1-2
v_call: TRBV9
d_call: .
clone_size: .
cdr3_length: 15
cdr3_nt: TGTGCCAGCAGCCCCCGGCAGGTCCTAAACTATGGCTACACCTTC
cdr3_aa: CASSPRQVLNYGYTF

j_call: TRBJ2-7
v_call: TRBV7-8
d_call: TRBD1
clone_size: .
cdr3_length: 16
cdr3_nt: TGTGCCAGCAGCCGATTCGACAGGGGGCAAACCTACGAGCAGTACTTC
cdr3_aa: CASSRFDRGQTYEQYF

j_call: TRBJ1-5
v_call: TRBV21-1
d_call: .
clone_size: .
cdr3_length: 13
cdr3_nt: TGTGCCAATCGGTCAAGGAACAATCAGCCCCAGCATTTT
cdr3_aa: CANRSRNNQPQHF

j_call: TRBJ2-3
v_call: TRBV28
d_call: TRBD1
clone_size: .
cdr3_length: 16
cdr3_nt: TGTGCCAGCAACTACCCCCCGGGACAGGGCCCAGATACGCAGTATTTT
cdr3_aa: CASNYPPGQGPDTQYF

j_call: TRBJ2-1
v_call: TRBV5-4
d_call: TRBD2
clone_size: .
cdr3_length: 16
cdr3_nt: TGTGCCAGCAGCTTGGAGACAGCGGGGCGATACAATGAGCAGTTCTTC
cdr3_aa: CASSLETAGRYNEQFF

j_call: TRBJ2-3
v_call: TRBV5-1
d_call: .
clone_size: .
cdr3_length: 15
cdr3_nt: TGCGCCAGTGCATTACAGGGAGTATCCACAGATACGCAGTATTTT
cdr3_aa: CASALQGVSTDTQYF

j_call: TRBJ2-5
v_call: TRBV18
d_call: TRBD2
clone_size: .
cdr3_length: 13
cdr3_nt: TGTGCCAGCTCACTAGCGGGAGTGGAGACCCAGTACTTC
cdr3_aa: CASSLAGVETQYF

j_call: TRBJ1-6
v_call: TRBV7-2
d_call: .
clone_size: .
cdr3_length: 14
cdr3_nt: TGTGCCAGCAGCCAAACTGGCTATAATTCACCCCTCCACTTT
cdr3_aa: CASSQTGYNSPLHF

j_call: TRBJ2-2
v_call: TRBV5-1
d_call: .
clone_size: .
cdr3_length: 14
cdr3_nt: TGCGCCAGCAGCTTGGGGGATAACACCGGGGAGCTGTTTTTT
cdr3_aa: CASSLGDNTGELFF

j_call: TRBJ1-2
v_call: TRBV28
d_call: TRBD1
clone_size: .
cdr3_length: 16
cdr3_nt: TGTGCCAGCAGTCCGTGGACAGGGGAGGAACTCTATGGCTACACCTTC
cdr3_aa: CASSPWTGEELYGYTF

j_call: TRBJ1-1
v_call: TRBV10-2
d_call: .
clone_size: .
cdr3_length: 13
cdr3_nt: TGCGCCAGCAGGGGGCGGGGGCCCACTGAAGCTTTCTTT
cdr3_aa: CASRGRGPTEAFF

j_call: TRBJ1-1
v_call: TRBV6-6
d_call: .
clone_size: once
cdr3_length: 13
cdr3_nt: TGTGCCAGCAGTTATCAAGCGAACACTGAAGCTTTCTTT
cdr3_aa: CASSYQANTEAFF

j_call: TRBJ2-5
v_call: TRBV5-1
d_call: .
clone_size: .
cdr3_length: 15
cdr3_nt: TGCGCCAGCAGCTTGGGACAGGTGGCCGGAGAGACCCAGTACTTC
cdr3_aa: CASSLGQVAGETQYF

j_call: TRBJ1-5
v_call: TRBV6-5
d_call: .
clone_size: .
cdr3_length: 12
cdr3_nt: TGTGCCAGCAGGGGTAGCAATCAGCCCCAGCATTTT
cdr3_aa: CASRGSNQPQHF

j_call: TRBJ2-7
v_call: TRBV6-5
d_call: TRBD2
clone_size: .
cdr3_length: 15
cdr3_nt: TGTGCCAGCAGTAGGACTAGCGGGAGGGTCAACGAGCAGTACTTC
cdr3_aa: CASSRTSGRVNEQYF

j_call: TRBJ1-2
v_call: TRBV29-1
d_call: .
clone_size: once
cdr3_length: 11
cdr3_nt: TGCAGCGTTGCCCCTCCCCGGAGCTACACCTTC
cdr3_aa: CSVAPPRSYTF

j_call: TRBJ2-7
v_call: TRBV12-2
d_call: .
clone_size: .
cdr3_length: 18
cdr3_nt: TGTGCAAGTCGCTTATCAGTTCCAGGACAGGGAAGGGGATACGAGCAGTACTTC
cdr3_aa: CASRLSVPGQGRGYEQYF

j_call: TRBJ1-2
v_call: TRBV18
d_call: TRBD1
clone_size: many
cdr3_length: 13
cdr3_nt: TGTGCCAGCTCACCGGGACAGAACTATGGCTACACCTTC
cdr3_aa: CASSPGQNYGYTF

j_call: TRBJ1-1
v_call: TRBV5-6
d_call: .
clone_size: .
cdr3_length: 16
cdr3_nt: TGTGCCAGCAGCTTGTGGACCCAGGGTTTTGTCACTGAAGCTTTCTTT
cdr3_aa: CASSLWTQGFVTEAFF

j_call: TRBJ2-2
v_call: TRBV4-1
d_call: TRBD2
clone_size: .
cdr3_length: 17
cdr3_nt: TGCGCCAGCAGCCAAGGAGCGGGGGGGTTTAACACCGGGGAGCTGTTTTTT
cdr3_aa: CASSQGAGGFNTGELFF

j_call: TRBJ2-5
v_call: TRBV18
d_call: .
clone_size: .
cdr3_length: 13
cdr3_nt: TGTGCCAGCTCACCACTTTGGGGAGAGACCCAGTACTTC
cdr3_aa: CASSPLWGETQYF

j_call: TRBJ1-2
v_call: TRBV19
d_call: TRBD1
clone_size: .
cdr3_length: 13
cdr3_nt: TGTGCCAGTAGACCCACAGGGGGGAATGGCTACACCTTC
cdr3_aa: CASRPTGGNGYTF

j_call: TRBJ2-3
v_call: TRBV7-9
d_call: .
clone_size: .
cdr3_length: 15
cdr3_nt: TGTGCCAGCAGACCCCATTGGGGGGAGACAGATACGCAGTATTTT
cdr3_aa: CASRPHWGETDTQYF

j_call: TRBJ2-7
v_call: TRBV30
d_call: .
clone_size: .
cdr3_length: 13
cdr3_nt: TGTGCCTGGGGGGAAGGTCTAGGCTACGAGCAGTACTTC
cdr3_aa: CAWGEGLGYEQYF

j_call: TRBJ1-2
v_call: TRBV27
d_call: TRBD1
clone_size: .
cdr3_length: 16
cdr3_nt: TGTGCCAGCAGTCGAGGGGGGCAGGGGGGAGGCTATGGCTACACCTTC
cdr3_aa: CASSRGGQGGGYGYTF

j_call: TRBJ1-2
v_call: TRBV6-6
d_call: .
clone_size: once
cdr3_length: 12
cdr3_nt: TGTGCCAGCAGGCGGGATAACTATGGCTACACCTTC
cdr3_aa: CASRRDNYGYTF

j_call: TRBJ2-5
v_call: TRBV5-4
d_call: .
clone_size: .
cdr3_length: 12
cdr3_nt: TGTGCCAGCAGCTCTCCCCAGAGTACCCAGTACTTC
cdr3_aa: CASSSPQSTQYF

j_call: TRBJ2-2
v_call: TRBV5-1
d_call: TRBD1
clone_size: .
cdr3_length: 17
cdr3_nt: TGCGCCAGCAGCTTTTTCCCCGGGACAGGGGAAACCGGGGAGCTGTTTTTT
cdr3_aa: CASSFFPGTGETGELFF

j_call: TRBJ2-5
v_call: TRBV7-8
d_call: .
clone_size: once
cdr3_length: 17
cdr3_nt: TGTGCCAGCAGCTTAGCGCAAGGGGAAGAGGACCAAGAGACCCAGTACTTC
cdr3_aa: CASSLAQGEEDQETQYF